The source of this T cell receptor beta chain is a study of blood T cell repertoires in COVID-19. Study-level background: Sites in the United States, Italy and Spain provided acute and convalescent COVID-19 samples. T cells, B-cell-depleted T cells, or PBMCs provided the cDNA or gDNA that served as material.

The protocol was immunoSEQ multiplex PCR, while the TCRdb copy is restricted to in-frame clones and leaves out a portion. The sample contains about 240,000 clones, 70% to 80% of which appear only once. Per germline, CDR1 SGDLS and CDR2 YYNGEE. The CDR3 is made up of 13 amino acids. The V segment lost 2 bases and the J segment 7 bases; nucleotides outside the gene matches: 4. The sample taken for sequencing was peripheral blood. V is TRBV9 and J is TRBJ1-2, with 8 bases fitting TRBD1. The receptor comes from an elderly woman with acute or convalescent COVID-19. The CDR3 bases are TGTGCCAGCAGCGTTTACAGGGGGTTTGGCTACACCTTC. It translates to CASSVYRGFGYTF.